Below, 27 T cell receptor beta chains from the same sample are listed, as sequenced in a study of OX40 agonist ivuxolimab in advanced cancers. Only in-frame clones appear in the TCRdb table, and some are missing; sequencing was by immunoSEQ multiplex PCR. The sample has roughly 95,000 clones, more than 75% seen once; the top ten hold around 1.8%. The sequencing used CD4+ or CD8+ T cells sorted from blood, collected in a trial of the OX40 agonist ivuxolimab. The source of these receptors is an adult with an advanced solid tumor such as melanoma, head and neck, liver or kidney cancer.

V and J are TRBV25-1 and TRBJ1-5; 8 bases are a match to TRBD1. Trimming removed 5 bases from V and 6 bases from J; junction bases left unmatched: 12. CDR1 and CDR2 from the germline V gene are MGHDK and SYGVNS. This CDR3 spans 16 amino acids. In DNA, the CDR3 is TGTGCCAGCAGTTCCCCGGCCAGGGGGCGAAGTCAGCCCCAGCATTTT. Translation gives CASSSPARGRSQPQHF.

This chain uses TRBV18 with TRBJ2-7, with 7 bases aligning to TRBD1. J was trimmed by 4 bases and V by 3 bases; bases with no gene match: 6. Germline V gene lookup returns CDR1 KGHSH and CDR2 LQKENI. This CDR3 comprises 14 residues. CDR3 amino acids: CASSPPGQMYEQYF. The CDR3 region has the DNA TGTGCCAGCTCACCCCCGGGACAGATGTACGAGCAGTACTTC.

This chain uses TRBV4-2 with TRBJ1-2, with D hard to call. V was cut by 2 bases and J by 7 bases, with 11 bases left in between. The CDR3 loop spans 13 amino acids. From germline, CDR1 is LGHNA and CDR2 YNFKEQ. CDR3 sequence (DNA): TGTGCCAGCAGCCAACTGTCGGAGGGTGGCTACACCTTC. This codes for CASSQLSEGGYTF.

The V call is TRBV5-4, the J call TRBJ2-2; TRBD2 aligns across 9 bases. V lost 4 bases to trimming and J lost 1 base; unmatched junction nucleotides: 5. The CDR3 covers 16 residues. CDR1 is SGHNT, CDR2 YYREEE, per germline (reference sequence). The CDR3 DNA reads as TGTGCCAGCAGCCCCGGGACTAGCCGGAACACCGGGGAGCTGTTTTTT. This encodes CASSPGTSRNTGELFF.

This rearrangement joins TRBV5-4 to TRBJ2-5, with D hard to call. The J call is in doubt because the DNA end fits TRBJ2-7 better. The germline V gene has CDR1 SGHNT and CDR2 YYREEE (reference sequence). This CDR3 comprises 15 residues. The CDR3 nucleotides are TGTGCCAGCAGCATCCTAACGGCCGGATCTGACGAGCAGTACTTC. Amino acid sequence: CASSILTAGSDEQYF.

The rearrangement joins TRBV21-1 to TRBJ1-2; TRBD1 was called by the table and not checked on the DNA. TRBV21-1 is a recognized pseudogene. The CDR3 is made up of 13 amino acids. CDR3 sequence reads: CASLRQGLYGYTF. The CDR3, as DNA: TGTGCCAGCCTCAGACAGGGACTTTATGGCTACACCTTC.

The chain recombines TRBV28 with TRBJ1-2; D is possibly TRBD1 (5 bases). The CDR3 is made up of 15 amino acids. Germline V gene lookup returns CDR1 MDHEN and CDR2 SYDVKM. V gave up 2 bases and J gave up 5 bases, with 15 bases separating them. The CDR3 coding sequence is TGTGCCAGCAGTTTAGGTCGGGCTGGGGGGTATGGCTACACCTTC. It translates to CASSLGRAGGYGYTF.

This clone has just one count. The gene calls are TRBV6-5 and TRBJ1-1; TRBD1 is a possible D gene (5 bases). Trimming shortened V by 0 bases and J by 6 bases, and 8 bases separated the two germline ends. The CDR3 loop spans 13 amino acids. Germline CDR1 reads MNHEY; CDR2 reads SVGAGI. CDR3 sequence (DNA): TGTGCCAGCAGTTACTCAGGGACGGCTGAAGCTTTCTTT. Protein product: CASSYSGTAEAFF.

Regarding this clone: One end of the junction does not line up with germline, which may come from a read error. This chain links TRBV7-7 with TRBJ2-5; 10 bases agree with TRBD2. Germline CDR1 reads SSHAT; CDR2 reads FNYEAQ (reference sequence). The length of the CDR3 is 15 residues. For the CDR3, the DNA is TGTGCTAGCAGCTTAACTAGCGGGGAAGAAGAGACCCAGTACTTC. Translated: CASSLTSGEEETQYF.

This chain joins TRBV6-5 and TRBJ1-1, with 7 positions matching TRBD1. Trimming cost V 10 bases and J 5 bases; bases outside gene matches: 10. This CDR3 has 13 residues. CDR1 and CDR2 from the germline V gene are MNHEY and SVGAGI. As DNA, the CDR3 is TGTGCCACCTTTGACAGGGTGGGAACTGAAGCTTTCTTT. Encoded protein: CATFDRVGTEAFF.

A single count supports this clone. The genes are TRBV19 and TRBJ2-1, with a weak D call TRBD2 (5 bases). Looked up from germline, CDR1 is LNHDA and CDR2 is SQIVND (reference sequence). V lost 5 bases and J lost 4, with 12 bases in between. CDR3 size: 14 residues. CDR3 bases: TGTGCCAGTAGTCTCCGGACTCGATACAATGAGCAGTTCTTC. It is translated as CASSLRTRYNEQFF.

This clone was observed a single time. V usage is TRBV14 and J usage is TRBJ2-6, with D maybe TRBD2 (6 bases). Germline V lookup: CDR1 SGHDN, CDR2 FVKESK. V gave up 2 bases and J gave up 0 bases, with 11 bases separating them. This CDR3 contains 17 residues. This CDR3 is CASSQISRDSGANVLTF. The CDR3 bases are TGTGCCAGCAGCCAAATTTCGCGGGACTCTGGGGCCAACGTCCTGACTTTC.

The chain combines TRBV18 with TRBJ1-5; 9 nucleotides match TRBD1. Germline assignment: CDR1 KGHSH and CDR2 LQKENI. The CDR3 consists of 15 residues. Trimming cost V 2 bases and J 4 bases; bases outside gene matches: 3. The CDR3 DNA sequence: TGTGCCAGCTCACCAACAGGGGGCCTGAATCAGCCCCAGCATTTT. Its protein is CASSPTGGLNQPQHF.

Only one count was recorded for this clone. This chain links TRBV5-1 with TRBJ2-5; D may match TRBD1 or TRBD2 (5 bases each). The V gene's germline CDR1 is SGHRS and CDR2 YFSETQ. The CDR3 runs 13 residues. Deletions cut 4 bases from V and 4 bases from J, with 11 bases between. For the CDR3, the DNA is TGCGCCAGCAGCCCCCGTGGGGGAGAGACCCAGTACTTC. Encoded protein: CASSPRGGETQYF.

The genes are TRBV4-1 and TRBJ2-2; 15 bases line up with TRBD2. Germline CDR1 and CDR2: MGHRA and YSYEKL. There are 19 residues in the CDR3. Trimming at V came to 3 bases and at J to 3 bases, leaving 8 bases not matched to a gene. The CDR3 loop is CASSQPGLAGGTDTGELFF. In DNA form, the CDR3 reads TGCGCCAGCAGCCAGCCGGGACTAGCGGGAGGAACGGACACCGGGGAGCTGTTTTTT.

The chain recombines TRBV5-1 with TRBJ2-1; 7 bases map to TRBD2. CDR1 and CDR2 from the germline V gene are SGHRS and YFSETQ. V trimming: 2 bases; J trimming: 4 bases; junction bases outside the gene matches: 12. The CDR3 spans 17 residues. The CDR3 nucleotides read TGCGCCAGCAGCTTCTTGCCGGCGGGAGTGGGATACAATGAGCAGTTCTTC. This encodes CASSFLPAGVGYNEQFF.

This sequence joins TRBV30 and TRBJ2-6; D is undetermined. V gave up 5 bases and J gave up 3 bases, with 8 bases separating them. The CDR3 is made up of 13 amino acids. Germline V gene lookup returns CDR1 GTSNPN and CDR2 SVGIG (reference sequence). CDR3 region: CAWGPVGANVLTF. The CDR3 region has the DNA TGTGCCTGGGGGCCCGTTGGGGCCAACGTCCTGACTTTC.

The chain links TRBV5-4 to TRBJ2-1, with TRBD2 identical over 8 bases. The CDR3 extends over 15 amino acids. Germline V gives CDR1 SGHNT, CDR2 YYREEE (reference sequence). Germline trimming cut 4 bases from V and 6 bases from J; bases unmatched to any gene: 9. CDR3 in amino acids: CASSPSVSGSNEQFF. DNA for the CDR3: TGTGCCAGCAGCCCCTCCGTAAGCGGGAGCAATGAGCAGTTCTTC.

The chain uses TRBV19 and TRBJ2-1; D is possibly TRBD1 or TRBD2 (6 bases each). Between the trimmed V and J ends, which lost 5 bases and 2 bases, there was a span of 16 bases. The CDR3 contains 16 residues. Per germline, CDR1 LNHDA and CDR2 SQIVND (reference sequence). The CDR3 is CASSPEGGHPYNEQFF. CDR3 DNA sequence: TGTGCCAGTAGTCCCGAGGGGGGTCACCCCTACAATGAGCAGTTCTTC.

This clone was seen once. The chain carries TRBV9 and TRBJ2-3; D possibly corresponds to TRBD2 (5 bases). Germline lookup yields CDR1 SGDLS and CDR2 YYNGEE. This CDR3 contains 15 residues. The V end lost 3 bases, the J end lost 5 bases, and 16 bases lay between the germline ends. CDR3 protein: CASSGNGLDRDTQYF. The CDR3 DNA reads TGTGCCAGCAGCGGTAACGGACTGGATCGAGATACGCAGTATTTT.

Here the CDR3 DNA reads TGTGCCAGCAGCTTCGTAGAGGCAGATACGCAGTATTTT. This sequence encodes CASSFVEADTQYF. The chain employs TRBV11-2 and TRBJ2-3; D gene uncertain. CDR3 length: 13 amino acids. V shed 3 bases and J shed 4 bases, with 8 bases lying between them. CDR1 is SGHAT, CDR2 FQNNGV, per germline.

J is TRBJ2-5 and V is TRBV2; TRBD2 matches at 16 bases. The CDR3 covers 17 residues. The germline V gene has CDR1 SNHLY and CDR2 FYNNEI. V shed 1 base and J 5 bases; nucleotides not matched to a gene: 4. The CDR3 loop is CASSEGWGLAGGETQYF. In DNA form, the CDR3 reads TGTGCCAGCAGTGAAGGTTGGGGACTAGCGGGAGGGGAGACCCAGTACTTC.

This chain uses TRBV18 with TRBJ1-5; 7 bases agree with TRBD1. Trimming at V came to 0 bases and at J to 3 bases, leaving 2 bases not matched to a gene. CDR3 length equals 15 residues. Germline V gene sequence: CDR1 KGHSH, CDR2 LQKENI. The CDR3 region has the DNA TGTGCCAGCTCACCACCGACAGGGTTCAATCAGCCCCAGCATTTT. Residues: CASSPPTGFNQPQHF.

The gene calls are TRBV18 and TRBJ1-1, with D possibly TRBD1 on 5 matching bases. The CDR3 spans 14 residues. V shed 3 bases and J shed 5 bases, with 13 bases lying between them. Germline V gene sequence: CDR1 KGHSH, CDR2 LQKENI. Written as DNA, the CDR3 is TGTGCCAGCTCACCGGGGGTCCTCGAGACTGAAGCTTTCTTT. Translated, it gives CASSPGVLETEAFF.

The CDR3 here is CASSPRSPNEKLFF. The DNA for the CDR3 is TGTGCCAGCAGCCCCAGGTCGCCTAATGAAAAACTGTTTTTT. This sequence joins TRBV7-9 and TRBJ1-4; D call uncertain. CDR3 size: 14 residues. Trimming stripped 5 bases from V and 3 bases from J, with 10 bases between. Germline loops: CDR1 SEHNR, CDR2 FQNEAQ (reference sequence). The whole variable domain, remainder taken from reference TRBV7-9 and TRBJ1-4, is DTGVSQNPRHKITKRGQNVTFRCDPISEHNRLYWYRQTLGQGPEFLTYFQNEAQLEKSRLLSDRFSAERPKGSFSTLEIQRTEQGDSAMYLCASSPRSPNEKLFFGSGTQLSVL.

The chain is built from TRBV30 and TRBJ2-1, with D possibly being TRBD2 (6 bases). The CDR3 is made up of 10 amino acids. CDR1 is GTSNPN and CDR2 is SVGIG in the germline V gene (reference sequence). V lost 2 bases, J lost 16 bases, and 12 bases lay in between. This CDR3 reads CAWSRDFPFF. DNA for the CDR3: TGTGCCTGGAGTCGGGACTTCCCATTCTTC.

V is TRBV5-1 and J is TRBJ2-3, with 10 bases identical to TRBD2. CDR3 length: 14 amino acids. J gave up 3 bases and V 4 bases, and 2 bases lay outside the gene matches. Germline-derived CDR1 and CDR2 are SGHRS and YFSETQ. The CDR3 region has the DNA TGCGCCAGCAGCGGACTAGCGGATACAGATACGCAGTATTTT. This gives the protein CASSGLADTDTQYF.